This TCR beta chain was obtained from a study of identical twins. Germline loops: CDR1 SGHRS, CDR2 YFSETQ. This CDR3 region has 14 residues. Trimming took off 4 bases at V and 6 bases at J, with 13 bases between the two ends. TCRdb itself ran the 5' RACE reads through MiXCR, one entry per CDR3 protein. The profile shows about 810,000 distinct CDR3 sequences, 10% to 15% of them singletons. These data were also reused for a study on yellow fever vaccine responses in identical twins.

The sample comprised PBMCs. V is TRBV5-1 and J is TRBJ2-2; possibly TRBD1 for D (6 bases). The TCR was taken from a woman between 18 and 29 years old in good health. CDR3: CASSKDTGPGELFF. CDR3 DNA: TGCGCCAGCAGCAAAGATACAGGGCCCGGGGAGCTGTTTTTT.